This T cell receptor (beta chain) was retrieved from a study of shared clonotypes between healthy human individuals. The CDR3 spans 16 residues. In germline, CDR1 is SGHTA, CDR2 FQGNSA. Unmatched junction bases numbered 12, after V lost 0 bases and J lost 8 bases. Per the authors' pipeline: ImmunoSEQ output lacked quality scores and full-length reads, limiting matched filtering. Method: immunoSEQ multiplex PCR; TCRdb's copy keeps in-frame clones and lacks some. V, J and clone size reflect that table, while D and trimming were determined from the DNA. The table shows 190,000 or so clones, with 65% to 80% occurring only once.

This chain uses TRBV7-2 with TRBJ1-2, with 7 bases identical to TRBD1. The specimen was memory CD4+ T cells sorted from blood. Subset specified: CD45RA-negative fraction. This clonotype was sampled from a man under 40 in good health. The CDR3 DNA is TGTGCCAGCAGCTTAGCGCCTTCCGGACAGGTTGTCGGCTACACCTTC. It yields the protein CASSLAPSGQVVGYTF. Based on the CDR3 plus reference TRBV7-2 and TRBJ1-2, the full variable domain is GAGVSQSPSNKVTEKGKDVELRCDPISGHTALYWYRQSLGQGLEFLIYFQGNSAPDKSGLPSDRFSAERTGGSVSTLTIQRTQQEDSAVYLCASSLAPSGQVVGYTFGSGTRLTVV.